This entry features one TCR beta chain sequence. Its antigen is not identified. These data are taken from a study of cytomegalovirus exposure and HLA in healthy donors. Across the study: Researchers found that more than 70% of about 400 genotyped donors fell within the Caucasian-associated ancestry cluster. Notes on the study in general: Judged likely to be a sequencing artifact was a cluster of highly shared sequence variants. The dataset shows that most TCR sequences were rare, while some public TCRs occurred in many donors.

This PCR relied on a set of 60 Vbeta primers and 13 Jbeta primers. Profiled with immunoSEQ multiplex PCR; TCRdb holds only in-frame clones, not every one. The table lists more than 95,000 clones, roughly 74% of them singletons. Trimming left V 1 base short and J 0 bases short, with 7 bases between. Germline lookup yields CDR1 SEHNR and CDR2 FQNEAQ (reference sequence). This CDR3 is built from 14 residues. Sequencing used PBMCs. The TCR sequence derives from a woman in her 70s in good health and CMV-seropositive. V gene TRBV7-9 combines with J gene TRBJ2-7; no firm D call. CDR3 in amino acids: CASSLVANSYEQYF. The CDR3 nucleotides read TGTGCCAGCAGCTTAGTGGCCAACTCCTACGAGCAGTACTTC. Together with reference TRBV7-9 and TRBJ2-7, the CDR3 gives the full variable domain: DTGVSQNPRHKITKRGQNVTFRCDPISEHNRLYWYRQTLGQGPEFLTYFQNEAQLEKSRLLSDRFSAERPKGSFSTLEIQRTEQGDSAMYLCASSLVANSYEQYFGPGTRLTVT.